One and the same sample provided the 11 T cell receptor beta chains below, sequenced in a study of T cells after yellow fever vaccination. From the 5' RACE reads, TCRdb called clonotypes with MiXCR, one entry per CDR3 protein. The sample consists of 150,000 to 200,000 distinct CDR3 sequences, approximately 10% of them appearing once. Sequences were derived from CD8+ T cells sorted from PBMCs, sampled 15 days after the yellow fever booster vaccination. All receptors come from a man between 18 and 35 years old who received the YFV17D yellow fever vaccine.

This clonotype was observed a handful of times. This rearrangement joins TRBV11-2 to TRBJ2-3; the D is unclear. Trimming shortened V by 8 bases and J by 6 bases, and 21 bases separated the two germline ends. Germline V gene lookup returns CDR1 SGHAT and CDR2 FQNNGV. CDR3 length: 15 residues. CDR3 nucleotide sequence: TGTGCCAGCCTCCTCCGGGCCCCAATGGTGGATACGCAGTATTTT. It specifies CASLLRAPMVDTQYF. Looking up the rest from reference TRBV11-2 and TRBJ2-3 gives the full variable domain: EAGVAQSPRYKIIEKRQSVAFWCNPISGHATLYWYQQILGQGPKLLIQFQNNGVVDDSQLPKDRFSAERLKGVDSTLKIQPAKLEDSAVYLCASLLRAPMVDTQYFGPGTRLTVL.

The chain joins TRBV11-3 to TRBJ2-7, with TRBD1 matching 8 bases. Trimming cost V 5 bases and J 9 bases; bases outside gene matches: 6. The CDR3 runs 12 residues. Germline V gene sequence: CDR1 SGHNT, CDR2 YENEEA. This chain's CDR3 is CASSRDRSLQYF. The CDR3 DNA reads as TGTGCCAGCAGCCGGGACAGGTCTTTGCAGTACTTC. Supplemented by reference TRBV11-3 and TRBJ2-7, the full variable domain reads EAGVVQSPRYKIIEKKQPVAFWCNPISGHNTLYWYLQNLGQGPELLIRYENEEAVDDSQLPKDRFSAERLKGVDSTLKIQPAELGDSAVYLCASSRDRSLQYFGPGTRLTVT.

Only a few counts were recorded for this clonotype. This sequence joins TRBV30 and TRBJ2-1; D uncertain. The CDR3 spans 12 residues. Germline V CDR1 and CDR2: GTSNPN, SVGIG (reference sequence). V dropped 4 bases and J dropped 7 bases, with 11 bases sitting between them. This chain's CDR3 is CAWTPAGNEQFF. DNA for the CDR3: TGTGCCTGGACGCCCGCCGGTAATGAGCAGTTCTTC.

This clonotype was seen more than once but under ten times. The chain combines TRBV6-5 with TRBJ1-3, with D perhaps matching TRBD1 (6 bases). The CDR3 runs 14 residues. The germline gives CDR1 MNHEY, CDR2 SVGAGI. V shed 10 bases and J shed 0 bases, with 13 bases lying between them. CDR3 sequence reads: CATAVTGSGNTIYF. Written as DNA, the CDR3 is TGTGCCACCGCCGTGACAGGCTCTGGAAACACCATATATTTT.

The chain links TRBV9 to TRBJ2-1, with D maybe TRBD2 (6 bases). Trimming shortened V by 1 base and J by 6 bases, and 14 bases separated the two germline ends. The CDR3 contains 15 residues. CDR1 SGDLS and CDR2 YYNGEE come from the germline V gene. For the CDR3, the DNA is TGTGCCAGCAGCGTATTAGGTACTAGCATCAATGAGCAGTTCTTC. It codes for CASSVLGTSINEQFF.

This chain uses TRBV12-3 or TRBV12-4 with TRBJ2-7, with 7 positions matching TRBD1. The CDR3 is 12 residues long. Trimming removed 6 bases from V and 7 bases from J; junction bases left unmatched: 6. CDR3 residues: CASSWDSLEQYF. The DNA of the CDR3 is TGTGCCAGCAGCTGGGACAGCTTAGAGCAGTACTTC.

This clonotype has ten or more counts. V is TRBV15 and J is TRBJ2-2; D gene ambiguous. The germline CDR1 and CDR2 sequences are LNHNV and YYDKDF (reference sequence). CDR3 length: 14 amino acids. V lost 5 bases to trimming and J lost 5 bases, with 12 bases between them. This CDR3 reads CATSWRLKTGELFF. In DNA, the CDR3 is TGTGCCACCAGCTGGCGACTGAAGACCGGGGAGCTGTTTTTT.

This clonotype was observed a handful of times. V is TRBV6-5 and J is TRBJ1-2; D unresolved. The CDR3 sequence is 14 residues long. The germline V gene encodes CDR1 MNHEY and CDR2 SVGAGI. Trimming shortened V by 5 bases and J by 4 bases, and 14 bases separated the two germline ends. This CDR3 reads CASSLLGRFYGYTF. CDR3 in DNA: TGTGCCAGCAGTCTGCTAGGGCGGTTCTATGGCTACACCTTC.

This clonotype appeared many times. This chain joins TRBV7-3 and TRBJ2-5; TRBD2 aligns across 7 bases. Germline assignment: CDR1 SGHTA and CDR2 FQGTGA. With V trimmed by 1 base and J by 1 base, 6 bases remained unmatched. CDR3 size: 16 residues. The CDR3 loop is CASSLSGGASQETQYF. The CDR3 DNA reads TGTGCCAGCAGCTTAAGCGGGGGAGCAAGCCAAGAGACCCAGTACTTC.

V is TRBV11-2 and J is TRBJ2-1; unclear D gene. The V end was cut by 4 bases, the J end by 15 bases, with 16 bases between. The CDR3 runs 12 residues. The V gene's germline CDR1 is SGHAT and CDR2 FQNNGV. CDR3 nucleotide sequence: TGTGCCAGCAGCTCATACCCCTCAAATAGGTTCTTC. Protein product: CASSSYPSNRFF.

This chain connects TRBV7-9 to TRBJ2-1, with D possibly TRBD2 on 7 matching bases. V gave up 1 base and J gave up 11 bases, with 12 bases separating them. Looked up from germline, CDR1 is SEHNR and CDR2 is FQNEAQ (reference sequence). This CDR3 is 13 amino acids long. This CDR3 reads CASSLEGGPKQFF. The CDR3 bases are TGTGCCAGCAGCTTAGAGGGGGGGCCTAAGCAGTTCTTC.